These 26 T cell receptor beta chains were all obtained from the same sample, sequenced in a study of post-analysis software for immune sequencing data (dated by TCRdb to the mid-2010s). Points the paper makes about the study in general: Roughly 5 TRBV segments, including TRBV5-6, TRBV5-1 and TRBV20-1, were significantly more frequent in patients than controls.

Receptor amplification or capture employed PCR. The sequencing machine was an Illumina HiSeq 2500. To reduce PCR and sequencing biases, unique molecular identifiers were incorporated into the TCR beta cDNA libraries. The public reads were run again by TCRdb, first through fastp at Q25 and then through MiXCR, and only productive beta chains were kept. Here each entry gathers all rows of one CDR3 protein and keeps the most common genes and DNA. The sample table contains around 400,000 distinct CDR3 sequences; only one count was recorded for roughly 30% of them. The leading ten clones occupy around 15% of the sample. Their antigens are not known. Sequencing used blood. The receptors stem from a girl under 18 with multiple sclerosis.

This clonotype was recorded a few times. CDR3 in amino acids: CASSLDRSYPNTEAFF. CDR3 nucleotides: TGTGCCAGCAGCTTAGATCGTAGTTACCCGAACACTGAAGCTTTCTTT. The rearrangement joins TRBV11-2 to TRBJ1-1; no firm D call. CDR3 length equals 16 residues. Germline values: CDR1 SGHAT, CDR2 FQNNGV. Trimming pared 0 bases from V and 1 base from J, leaving 12 bases between.

J is TRBJ2-4 and V is TRBV20-1, with 7 bases matching TRBD1. The J call is in doubt because the DNA end fits TRBJ2-7 better. CDR3 length equals 14 residues. CDR1 DFQATT and CDR2 SNEGSKA come from the germline V gene (reference sequence). The CDR3 region has the DNA TGCAGTGCCGAACCGGACAGGAACTCCTACGAGCAGTACTTC. It encodes CSAEPDRNSYEQYF.

The chain carries TRBV7-9 and TRBJ2-5, with a possible D match to TRBD2 (6 bases). The germline CDR1 and CDR2 sequences are SEHNR and FQNEAQ (reference sequence). V lost 1 base, J lost 5 bases, and 11 bases lay in between. This CDR3 spans 14 amino acids. This CDR3 reads CASSLVAGLETQYF. The CDR3, as DNA: TGTGCCAGCAGCTTAGTCGCGGGGCTGGAGACCCAGTACTTC.

V and J are TRBV4-2 and TRBJ2-7; 10 positions match TRBD1. This CDR3 comprises 15 residues. The germline V gene encodes CDR1 LGHNA and CDR2 YNFKEQ. Germline trimming cut 2 bases from V and 5 bases from J; bases unmatched to any gene: 6. The CDR3 sequence is CASSQNRDRGHEQYF. The CDR3 DNA reads TGTGCCAGCAGCCAAAACCGGGACAGGGGCCACGAGCAGTACTTC.

The rearrangement joins TRBV4-2 to TRBJ2-1, with 11 bases aligning to TRBD2. V lost 0 bases and J lost 8; bases outside the gene matches: 6. The germline V gene encodes CDR1 LGHNA and CDR2 YNFKEQ. CDR3 length equals 16 residues. The CDR3 reads CASSQDLSGGADEQFF. DNA for the CDR3: TGTGCCAGCAGCCAAGATCTTAGCGGGGGGGCCGATGAGCAGTTCTTC.

CDR3 bases: TGTGCCATCAGTGAGACTAGCGAGCACTACGAGCAGTACTTC. Protein product: CAISETSEHYEQYF. The rearrangement links TRBV10-3 to TRBJ2-5; 7 positions agree with TRBD2. The closer fit of TRBJ2-7 to the DNA end suggests the J call may be wrong. Germline CDR1 ENHRY, CDR2 SYGVKD. The CDR3 covers 14 residues.

This clonotype was counted only a few times. The chain uses TRBV6-5 and TRBJ2-5; no clear D gene. V was pared by 7 bases and J by 11 bases, with 14 bases between. In germline, CDR1 is MNHEY, CDR2 SVGAGI. The CDR3 runs 11 residues. Here the CDR3 reads CASTGPFEQYF. The CDR3 DNA sequence: TGTGCCAGCACAGGCCCTTTTGAGCAGTACTTC.

The J gene is TRBJ2-1, the V gene TRBV7-2; D ambiguous. This CDR3 region has 14 residues. The ends were cut back, 1 base at V and 8 bases at J, with 12 bases in the middle. Per the germline V gene, CDR1 is SGHTA and CDR2 is FQGNSA. The CDR3 here is CASSLGGRFYEQFF. The CDR3 nucleotides are TGTGCCAGCAGCTTAGGGGGTAGGTTTTATGAGCAGTTCTTC.

The chain combines TRBV5-1 with TRBJ1-1; the match to TRBD1 covers 8 bases. Unmatched junction bases numbered 6, after V lost 1 base and J lost 7 bases. The CDR3 spans 14 residues. Germline V CDR1 and CDR2: SGHRS, YFSETQ. In DNA, the CDR3 is TGCGCCAGCAGCTTGTTACAGGGGGATGTTGAAGCTTTCTTT. It translates to CASSLLQGDVEAFF.

Concerning this clonotype: Mismatch with germline at one junction end may stem from a read error. The chain combines TRBV6-6 with TRBJ2-2; weak D call: TRBD1 (7 bases). This CDR3 comprises 17 residues. The germline gives CDR1 MNHNY, CDR2 SVGAGI (reference sequence). Written as DNA, the CDR3 is TGTGCCAGCAGTAGTTACTGGGGACAGCGAGACACCGGGGGGCTGTTTTTT. This encodes CASSSYWGQRDTGGLFF.

The J gene is TRBJ2-3, the V gene TRBV6-5, with 8 positions matching TRBD2. This CDR3 comprises 18 residues. Germline loops: CDR1 MNHEY, CDR2 SVGAGI. Trimming removed 0 bases from V and 3 bases from J; junction bases left unmatched: 11. Written as DNA, the CDR3 is TGTGCCAGCAGTTACTCGATAAGTCAGCGGGGGAAGACAGATACGCAGTATTTT. It translates to CASSYSISQRGKTDTQYF.

The chain couples TRBV7-2 to TRBJ2-5; 7 bases map to TRBD1. Germline V gene sequence: CDR1 SGHTA, CDR2 FQGNSA. J lost 0 bases, V lost 5 bases, and 6 bases had no gene match. This CDR3 spans 15 amino acids. The CDR3: CASSNRDRYQETQYF. For the CDR3, the DNA is TGTGCCAGCAGCAACCGGGACAGATACCAAGAGACCCAGTACTTC.

There are many counts of this clonotype. The rearrangement links TRBV12-3 or TRBV12-4 to TRBJ1-2, with D maybe TRBD1 (5 bases). This CDR3 is 14 amino acids long. V was shortened by 6 bases and J by 2 bases, with 13 bases between the two germline ends. DNA of the CDR3: TGTGCCAGCAGCCCCGGGGGGAGGAACTATGGCTACACCTTC. Protein product: CASSPGGRNYGYTF.

V and J are TRBV12-3 or TRBV12-4 and TRBJ2-4, with D possibly matching TRBD2 (5 bases). The V and J ends lost 1 base and 1 base respectively, with 5 bases between them. The CDR3 consists of 14 residues. The CDR3 is CASSLGGAKNIQYF. DNA for the CDR3: TGTGCCAGCAGTTTAGGAGGGGCCAAAAACATTCAGTACTTC.

CDR3 coding DNA: TGTGCCAGCAGTGAATGGGACAGGGGGATCTATGGCTACACCTTC. It codes for CASSEWDRGIYGYTF. The chain links TRBV2 to TRBJ1-2; 11 positions agree with TRBD1. The CDR3 contains 15 residues. Germline V gene data show CDR1 as SNHLY and CDR2 as FYNNEI. J was trimmed by 4 bases and V by 2 bases; bases with no gene match: 3.

This clonotype was counted only a few times. J is TRBJ2-7 and V is TRBV12-3 or TRBV12-4; no reliable D call. V dropped 3 bases and J dropped 5 bases, with 8 bases sitting between them. This CDR3 contains 12 residues. In DNA, the CDR3 is TGTGCCAGCAGTTTGGGGTTCCACGAGCAGTACTTC. This encodes CASSLGFHEQYF.

The table lists this clonotype with a few counts. This chain links TRBV7-2 with TRBJ1-1, with D unclear. The CDR3 covers 13 residues. The ends were cut back, 5 bases at V and 6 bases at J, with 13 bases in the middle. CDR1 is SGHTA, CDR2 FQGNSA, per germline. DNA for the CDR3: TGTGCCAGCAGCACCACTTCCGGCGCTGAAGCTTTCTTT. Protein sequence: CASSTTSGAEAFF.

As regards this clonotype: One end of the junction fails to match germline, which may point to a read error. The rearrangement links TRBV28 to TRBJ2-7, with TRBD2 as a possible D gene (5 bases). CDR3 length equals 12 residues. Germline V gene sequence: CDR1 MDHEN, CDR2 SYDVKM. The CDR3 protein is CACRTTSNEQYF. As DNA, the CDR3 is TGTGCCTGCAGAACAACTAGTAACGAGCAGTACTTC.

The rearrangement uses TRBV20-1 and TRBJ2-3, with 9 nucleotides matching TRBD2. The germline gives CDR1 DFQATT, CDR2 SNEGSKA (reference sequence). With V trimmed by 3 bases and J by 0 bases, 10 bases remained unmatched. The CDR3 is 17 residues long. CDR3 nucleotides: TGCAGTGCTAGTCCCAGCGGGGGGTCCCTAAGCACAGATACGCAGTATTTT. This translates into CSASPSGGSLSTDTQYF.

Regarding this clonotype: This may arise from a read error, as a much more abundant clone is one base away. The V call is TRBV5-1, the J call TRBJ2-3, with 8 bases identical to TRBD1. CDR3 length: 13 residues. Germline V gene lookup returns CDR1 SGHRS and CDR2 YFSETQ. The CDR3 sequence: CTSSVRDRDTQYF. The CDR3 coding sequence is TGCACCAGCAGCGTACGGGACAGGGATACGCAGTATTTT. The whole variable domain, remainder taken from reference TRBV5-1 and TRBJ2-3, is KAGVTQTPRYLIKTRGQQVTLSCSPISGHRSVSWYQQTPGQGLQFLFEYFSETQRNKGNFPGRFSGRQFSNSRSEMNVSTLELGDSALYLCTSSVRDRDTQYFGPGTRLTVL.

This chain joins TRBV9 and TRBJ1-5; D may be TRBD1 (6 bases). This CDR3 has 14 residues. Germline V gene sequence: CDR1 SGDLS, CDR2 YYNGEE. The V end was cut by 3 bases, the J end by 0 bases, with 7 bases between. For the CDR3, the DNA is TGTGCCAGCAGCGCACAGGGTAGCAATCAGCCCCAGCATTTT. It specifies CASSAQGSNQPQHF.

This clonotype has a single count. The junction does not match germline at one end; this may be a read error. The chain combines TRBV7-9 with TRBJ2-3; maybe TRBD2 (5 bases). The CDR3 totals 19 residues. Germline V lookup: CDR1 SEHNR, CDR2 FQNEAQ (reference sequence). The CDR3 region is CASSLAAVTPSTQSDTQYF. CDR3 DNA: TGTGCCAGCAGCCTAGCAGCCGTAACACCCTCCACTCAGTCAGATACGCAGTATTTT.

This clonotype showed up just a few times. The chain couples TRBV5-1 to TRBJ2-1; weak D call: TRBD2 (6 bases). The CDR3 totals 14 residues. The germline gives CDR1 SGHRS, CDR2 YFSETQ. V lost 1 base and J lost 7, with 12 bases in between. CDR3 sequence reads: CASSLTWRGNEQFF. The CDR3 region has the DNA TGCGCCAGCAGCTTGACTTGGAGGGGAAATGAGCAGTTCTTC.

This clonotype was observed a handful of times. This chain links TRBV29-1 with TRBJ2-7; D not certain. The germline CDR1 and CDR2 sequences are SQVTM and ANQGSEA. CDR3 length: 12 residues. Trimming left V 4 bases short and J 5 bases short, with 12 bases between. CDR3 nucleotides: TGCAGCGTTGGTGGGAATGCCCACGAGCAGTACTTC. It translates to CSVGGNAHEQYF.

The V and J genes are TRBV4-3 and TRBJ2-3, with a possible D match to TRBD2 (5 bases). This CDR3 is built from 16 residues. Germline V gene data show CDR1 as LGHNA and CDR2 as YSLEER. V lost 4 bases and J 5 bases, leaving 19 bases between the germline ends. The DNA for the CDR3 is TGCGCCAGCAGCCCCGGGTCTTTTCCCGGGGTAGATACGCAGTATTTT. This gives the protein CASSPGSFPGVDTQYF.

A few counts support this clonotype. This chain links TRBV5-1 with TRBJ2-5; 9 nucleotides agree with TRBD1. CDR1 and CDR2 from the germline V gene are SGHRS and YFSETQ. CDR3 size: 15 residues. Trimming took 1 base from V and 11 from J; bases not matched to a gene: 12. CDR3 residues: CASSLLGQGTGEQYF. In DNA, the CDR3 is TGCGCCAGCAGCTTGCTGGGACAGGGAACGGGAGAGCAGTACTTC.